This T cell receptor (beta chain) came from a study of low-dose radiotherapy and immunotherapy resistance in tumors. This clonotype was seen many times. Stated time point: before trial treatment. TRAV and TRBV primers primed cDNA for both TCRalpha and TCRbeta. Amplification of TCRs used a constant-region primer and V-primer adapter for 20 PCR cycles. A single record per CDR3 protein comes from TCRdb applying MiXCR to the reads. The sample carries 85,000 to 100,000 distinct CDR3 sequences, under 10% recorded once. Trimming shortened V by 6 bases and J by 5 bases, and 7 bases separated the two germline ends. This CDR3 contains 11 residues. Germline loops: CDR1 LGHNA, CDR2 YNFKEQ.

The material was PBMCs, obtained before treatment. This TCR came from a male donor with prostate cancer. V and J are TRBV4-2 and TRBJ2-5; no firm D call. The CDR3 loop is CASRNRETQYF. The CDR3 region has the DNA TGTGCCAGCAGGAATCGCGAGACCCAGTACTTC.